The clone carrying this TCR beta chain was counted ten times or more. Antigen unknown. TCRdb passed the RACE reads through MiXCR, listing each CDR3 protein once. Here the sample spans fewer than 500,000 distinct CDR3 sequences, about 4.4% being singletons. The time point denotes: patch test 1, 2 weeks after DPC sensitization. Treatment specified: therapeutic diphenylcyclopropenone sensitization with weekly scalp DPC. Donors, patients with alopecia ranging from 18 to 70 years old and judged suitable for DPC, provided samples. Total RNA came from unfractionated whole blood. The data originate from a study of human T cells and chemical hapten exposure. Whole-study context: The cohort included alopecia areata under or over 50% scalp, totalis and universalis. Study observations and caveats: Expanded TCRs produced significantly more large CDR3 similarity clusters than controls did.

The source material was whole blood, sampled in connection with sensitization to the hapten diphenylcyclopropenone (DPC). The TCR comes from a woman aged 50 to 65 with alopecia areata. Some clones in this sample may be carry-over from other donors' samples.

The CDR3 loop is CASSPLGQSSYEQYF. Written as DNA, the CDR3 is TGTGCCAGCAGTCCCCTCGGACAGAGCTCCTACGAGCAGTACTTC. The V gene is TRBV28, the J gene TRBJ2-7, with D possibly TRBD1 on 6 matching bases. V dropped 5 bases and J dropped 0 bases, with 14 bases sitting between them. The length of the CDR3 is 15 residues. Germline V lookup: CDR1 MDHEN, CDR2 SYDVKM.